Following are 25 T cell receptor beta chains from one sample sequenced in a study of T cell changes during pregnancy in multiple sclerosis. The protocol was immunoSEQ multiplex PCR, while the TCRdb copy is restricted to in-frame clones and leaves out a portion. The profile covers 55,000 to 65,000 clones, with 90% to 95% appearing a single time and about 3.2% taken by the ten largest. Material: CD8+ T cells from peripheral blood mononuclear cells, obtained in the third trimester of pregnancy. Receptors were obtained from a female donor with multiple sclerosis, enrolled in a pregnancy study.

This clone appeared a single time. This chain joins TRBV29-1 and TRBJ1-1; the match to TRBD1 covers 9 bases. The CDR3 length is 13 residues. V was clipped by 8 bases and J by 4 bases; unmatched bases: 8. CDR1 and CDR2 (germline): SQVTM, ANQGSEA. DNA of the CDR3: TGCAGCACTAATACAGGGGGCCCCACTGAAGCTTTCTTT. It yields the protein CSTNTGGPTEAFF.

In DNA form, the CDR3 reads TGTGCCTGGAACACAGATACTTACGAGCAGTACTTC. Its translation: CAWNTDTYEQYF. The chain couples TRBV30 to TRBJ2-7; D gene uncertain. The CDR3 is 12 amino acids. V lost 4 bases and J 4 bases, leaving 11 bases between the germline ends. The germline gives CDR1 GTSNPN, CDR2 SVGIG (reference sequence).

This CDR3 reads CASSEGSGRVYEQYF. The DNA of the CDR3 is TGCGCCAGCAGTGAGGGTAGCGGGAGGGTCTACGAGCAGTACTTC. The chain has TRBV10-2 and TRBJ2-7, with TRBD2 matching over 11 bases. The junction had 3 bases not matched to a gene; V was cut back by 2 bases and J by 3 bases. CDR3 size: 15 residues. From germline, CDR1 is WSHSY and CDR2 SAAADI.

This chain links TRBV5-4 with TRBJ2-3, with TRBD2 matching over 8 bases. Germline V gene data show CDR1 as SGHNT and CDR2 as YYREEE (reference sequence). The CDR3 spans 15 residues. The ends lost 2 bases at V and 4 bases at J; junction bases unmatched: 6. The CDR3: CASSFRAGDSDTQYF. CDR3 DNA sequence: TGTGCCAGCAGCTTCCGAGCGGGAGATTCAGATACGCAGTATTTT.

This chain connects TRBV27 to TRBJ1-5; 10 nucleotides match TRBD1. J was trimmed by 0 bases and V by 4 bases; bases with no gene match: 15. This CDR3 is 20 amino acids long. Germline CDR1 is MNHEY and CDR2 is SMNVEV (reference sequence). In DNA, the CDR3 is TGTGCCAGCAGTTCCCCACGACAGGGGGCGTCCCTCTATAGCAATCAGCCCCAGCATTTT. Its translation: CASSSPRQGASLYSNQPQHF.

The chain recombines TRBV10-1 with TRBJ2-5, with a tentative D call TRBD2 (6 bases). Trimming cost V 0 bases and J 4 bases, with 15 bases left between them. CDR3 length: 16 amino acids. CDR1 is WNHNN, CDR2 SYGVQD, per germline (reference sequence). CDR3 coding DNA: TGCGCCAGCAGTGAGTCGCCGGGAGCGGGTGCAGAGACCCAGTACTTC. This sequence encodes CASSESPGAGAETQYF.

The chain carries TRBV2 and TRBJ2-3; 11 nucleotides match TRBD1. Germline lookup yields CDR1 SNHLY and CDR2 FYNNEI. V was clipped by 9 bases and J by 2 bases; unmatched bases: 1. The CDR3 length is 13 residues. CDR3 in amino acids: CARDRGLTDTQYF. The CDR3 coding sequence is TGTGCCAGGGACAGGGGGCTCACAGATACGCAGTATTTT.

This chain uses TRBV10-2 with TRBJ2-1; a weak D match, TRBD2 (6 bases). CDR1 is WSHSY and CDR2 is SAAADI in the germline V gene. V lost 3 bases and J 4 bases, leaving 16 bases between the germline ends. CDR3 length: 16 residues. CDR3 region: CASSDGARGGYNEQFF. Written as DNA, the CDR3 is TGCGCCAGCAGTGACGGTGCGAGAGGAGGGTACAATGAGCAGTTCTTC.

The table lists this clone with a few counts. The chain has TRBV10-1 and TRBJ2-1; perhaps TRBD2 as D (6 bases). This CDR3 region has 16 residues. Germline CDR1 reads WNHNN; CDR2 reads SYGVQD (reference sequence). The V end was cut by 5 bases, the J end by 1 base, with 15 bases between. The DNA of the CDR3 is TGCGCCAGCAGTCCTGTGCTAGCGCTATCCTACAATGAGCAGTTCTTC. Its protein is CASSPVLALSYNEQFF.

The chain is built from TRBV5-1 and TRBJ2-3; D not resolved. The CDR3 sequence is 13 residues long. Trimming stripped 6 bases from V and 2 bases from J, with 10 bases between. Germline assignment: CDR1 SGHRS and CDR2 YFSETQ. The CDR3 nucleotides are TGCGCCAGCATGGGCAGAAACACAGATACGCAGTATTTT. This codes for CASMGRNTDTQYF.

The CDR3, as DNA: TGTGCCAGCAGCTTAAATTCGGGACTAGCGGGCGAGCAGTACTTC. It translates to CASSLNSGLAGEQYF. The rearrangement links TRBV7-7 to TRBJ2-7; 12 positions match TRBD2. The CDR3 has 15 residues. Germline CDR1 SSHAT, CDR2 FNYEAQ (reference sequence). Trimming took 2 bases from V and 6 from J; bases not matched to a gene: 5.

The rearrangement links TRBV2 to TRBJ2-7, with D maybe TRBD1 (6 bases). Germline V CDR1 and CDR2: SNHLY, FYNNEI. This CDR3 has 16 residues. Trimming stripped 0 bases from V and 4 bases from J, with 16 bases between. The CDR3 DNA follows: TGTGCCAGCAGTGAAGCGTCGGGAACAGGGCGGTACGAGCAGTACTTC. It encodes CASSEASGTGRYEQYF.

The chain links TRBV27 to TRBJ2-7; D perhaps matches TRBD2 (6 bases). The germline V and J ends were trimmed by 2 bases and 3 bases, with 11 bases remaining between them. Germline CDR1 and CDR2: MNHEY and SMNVEV (reference sequence). The CDR3 contains 14 residues. The CDR3 protein is CASSLIGRFYEQYF. The CDR3 DNA is TGTGCCAGCAGTTTAATCGGGAGATTCTACGAGCAGTACTTC.

This rearrangement joins TRBV7-9 to TRBJ2-7; 8 bases align to TRBD2. Germline V CDR1 and CDR2: SEHNR, FQNEAQ (reference sequence). The CDR3 is made up of 14 amino acids. After removal of 4 bases from V and 3 bases from J, the junction contained 5 bases not matched to a gene. The CDR3 loop is CASSSGTRDYEQYF. In DNA form, the CDR3 reads TGTGCCAGCAGCTCCGGGACTAGGGACTACGAGCAGTACTTC.

J is TRBJ2-7 and V is TRBV27, with 8 bases matching TRBD1. The CDR3 runs to 15 residues. V trimming: 4 bases; J trimming: 0 bases; junction bases outside the gene matches: 5. Germline CDR1 reads MNHEY; CDR2 reads SMNVEV (reference sequence). In DNA form, the CDR3 reads TGTGCCAGCAGTTCAACGGGACAGGCCTCCTACGAGCAGTACTTC. Encoded protein: CASSSTGQASYEQYF.

This clone appeared once. This sequence joins TRBV5-4 and TRBJ2-7; a possible D gene is TRBD2 (6 bases). The CDR3 contains 14 residues. The V and J ends lost 5 bases and 6 bases respectively, with 18 bases between them. CDR1 is SGHNT and CDR2 is YYREEE in the germline V gene (reference sequence). The CDR3 bases are TGTGCCAGCAGTCGACCCGAGGCGCGGGGCGAGCAGTACTTC. It encodes CASSRPEARGEQYF.

This chain uses TRBV2 with TRBJ2-7; 12 nucleotides match TRBD2. The junction had 4 bases not matched to a gene; V was cut back by 0 bases and J by 4 bases. The CDR3 covers 16 residues. Per the germline V gene, CDR1 is SNHLY and CDR2 is FYNNEI. The CDR3 loop is CASSEAFGLAGYEQYF. The CDR3 nucleotides read TGTGCCAGCAGTGAAGCGTTCGGACTAGCGGGGTACGAGCAGTACTTC.

The CDR3 loop is CASSVDGTSPRNEQYF. The CDR3 DNA is TGTGCCAGCAGCGTAGATGGGACTAGTCCACGGAACGAGCAGTACTTC. The chain is built from TRBV9 and TRBJ2-7; 8 positions match TRBD2. CDR3 size: 16 residues. V was clipped by 0 bases and J by 5 bases; unmatched bases: 10. The germline V gene encodes CDR1 SGDLS and CDR2 YYNGEE. Supplemented by reference TRBV9 and TRBJ2-7, the full variable domain reads DSGVTQTPKHLITATGQRVTLRCSPRSGDLSVYWYQQSLDQGLQFLIQYYNGEERAKGNILERFSAQQFPDLHSELNLSSLELGDSALYFCASSVDGTSPRNEQYFGPGTRLTVT.

The chain employs TRBV6-1 and TRBJ2-7; D is ambiguous. The CDR3 extends over 13 amino acids. CDR1 and CDR2 from the germline V gene are MNHNS and SASEGT. V lost 6 bases and J lost 3, with 12 bases in between. This CDR3 reads CASSDLNNYEQYF. The DNA of the CDR3 is TGTGCCAGCAGCGATTTAAACAACTACGAGCAGTACTTC.

V is TRBV5-1 and J is TRBJ2-1; no clear D gene. Germline CDR1 is SGHRS and CDR2 is YFSETQ. Trimming removed 0 bases at V and 6 bases at J, with 7 bases between. CDR3 length: 13 amino acids. Here the CDR3 DNA reads TGCGCCAGCAGCTTGGGGCAGGCCAATGAGCAGTTCTTC. Translating it yields CASSLGQANEQFF.

DNA for the CDR3: TGTGCCAGTTGGACAGAGTATGGCTACACCTTC. Translating gives CASWTEYGYTF. The V call is TRBV7-2, the J call TRBJ1-2, with D tentatively TRBD1 (6 bases). Trimming removed 9 bases from V and 5 bases from J, with 10 bases in between. The CDR3 runs 11 residues. Germline V lookup: CDR1 SGHTA, CDR2 FQGNSA.

This clone has just one count. The chain links TRBV25-1 to TRBJ2-2, with 8 nucleotides matching TRBD1. CDR3 length: 16 amino acids. The V and J ends lost 3 bases and 0 bases, in that order; junction bases with no gene match: 3. CDR1 and CDR2 (germline): MGHDK, SYGVNS. The CDR3 here is CASSDPGQANTGELFF. CDR3 nucleotides: TGTGCCAGCAGTGATCCGGGACAGGCGAACACCGGGGAGCTGTTTTTT.

This clone was observed once. This chain uses TRBV28 with TRBJ1-1; TRBD1 agrees at 7 bases. After removal of 2 bases from V and 6 bases from J, the junction contained 6 bases not matched to a gene. Per the germline V gene, CDR1 is MDHEN and CDR2 is SYDVKM. The CDR3 is 14 amino acids. The CDR3 is CASSLRQGGAEAFF. In DNA form, the CDR3 reads TGTGCCAGCAGTTTACGACAGGGTGGAGCTGAAGCTTTCTTT.

This clone occurred a few times. The chain combines TRBV7-6 with TRBJ2-5; 7 bases line up with TRBD1. The CDR3 extends over 16 amino acids. Germline CDR1 SGHVS, CDR2 FNYEAQ. V shed 1 base and J 1 base; nucleotides not matched to a gene: 6. The CDR3 DNA follows: TGTGCCAGCAGCTTAGATTGGGGGACAGCCCAAGAGACCCAGTACTTC. Its protein is CASSLDWGTAQETQYF.

The V gene is TRBV5-5, the J gene TRBJ1-2, with 9 bases identical to TRBD1. After removal of 2 bases from V and 6 bases from J, the junction contained 5 bases not matched to a gene. Looked up from germline, CDR1 is SGHKS and CDR2 is YYEKEE (reference sequence). The CDR3 sequence is 14 residues long. The CDR3 region has the DNA TGTGCCAGCAGCTTACTTACAGGGGGCGATGGCTACACCTTC. Encoded protein: CASSLLTGGDGYTF.